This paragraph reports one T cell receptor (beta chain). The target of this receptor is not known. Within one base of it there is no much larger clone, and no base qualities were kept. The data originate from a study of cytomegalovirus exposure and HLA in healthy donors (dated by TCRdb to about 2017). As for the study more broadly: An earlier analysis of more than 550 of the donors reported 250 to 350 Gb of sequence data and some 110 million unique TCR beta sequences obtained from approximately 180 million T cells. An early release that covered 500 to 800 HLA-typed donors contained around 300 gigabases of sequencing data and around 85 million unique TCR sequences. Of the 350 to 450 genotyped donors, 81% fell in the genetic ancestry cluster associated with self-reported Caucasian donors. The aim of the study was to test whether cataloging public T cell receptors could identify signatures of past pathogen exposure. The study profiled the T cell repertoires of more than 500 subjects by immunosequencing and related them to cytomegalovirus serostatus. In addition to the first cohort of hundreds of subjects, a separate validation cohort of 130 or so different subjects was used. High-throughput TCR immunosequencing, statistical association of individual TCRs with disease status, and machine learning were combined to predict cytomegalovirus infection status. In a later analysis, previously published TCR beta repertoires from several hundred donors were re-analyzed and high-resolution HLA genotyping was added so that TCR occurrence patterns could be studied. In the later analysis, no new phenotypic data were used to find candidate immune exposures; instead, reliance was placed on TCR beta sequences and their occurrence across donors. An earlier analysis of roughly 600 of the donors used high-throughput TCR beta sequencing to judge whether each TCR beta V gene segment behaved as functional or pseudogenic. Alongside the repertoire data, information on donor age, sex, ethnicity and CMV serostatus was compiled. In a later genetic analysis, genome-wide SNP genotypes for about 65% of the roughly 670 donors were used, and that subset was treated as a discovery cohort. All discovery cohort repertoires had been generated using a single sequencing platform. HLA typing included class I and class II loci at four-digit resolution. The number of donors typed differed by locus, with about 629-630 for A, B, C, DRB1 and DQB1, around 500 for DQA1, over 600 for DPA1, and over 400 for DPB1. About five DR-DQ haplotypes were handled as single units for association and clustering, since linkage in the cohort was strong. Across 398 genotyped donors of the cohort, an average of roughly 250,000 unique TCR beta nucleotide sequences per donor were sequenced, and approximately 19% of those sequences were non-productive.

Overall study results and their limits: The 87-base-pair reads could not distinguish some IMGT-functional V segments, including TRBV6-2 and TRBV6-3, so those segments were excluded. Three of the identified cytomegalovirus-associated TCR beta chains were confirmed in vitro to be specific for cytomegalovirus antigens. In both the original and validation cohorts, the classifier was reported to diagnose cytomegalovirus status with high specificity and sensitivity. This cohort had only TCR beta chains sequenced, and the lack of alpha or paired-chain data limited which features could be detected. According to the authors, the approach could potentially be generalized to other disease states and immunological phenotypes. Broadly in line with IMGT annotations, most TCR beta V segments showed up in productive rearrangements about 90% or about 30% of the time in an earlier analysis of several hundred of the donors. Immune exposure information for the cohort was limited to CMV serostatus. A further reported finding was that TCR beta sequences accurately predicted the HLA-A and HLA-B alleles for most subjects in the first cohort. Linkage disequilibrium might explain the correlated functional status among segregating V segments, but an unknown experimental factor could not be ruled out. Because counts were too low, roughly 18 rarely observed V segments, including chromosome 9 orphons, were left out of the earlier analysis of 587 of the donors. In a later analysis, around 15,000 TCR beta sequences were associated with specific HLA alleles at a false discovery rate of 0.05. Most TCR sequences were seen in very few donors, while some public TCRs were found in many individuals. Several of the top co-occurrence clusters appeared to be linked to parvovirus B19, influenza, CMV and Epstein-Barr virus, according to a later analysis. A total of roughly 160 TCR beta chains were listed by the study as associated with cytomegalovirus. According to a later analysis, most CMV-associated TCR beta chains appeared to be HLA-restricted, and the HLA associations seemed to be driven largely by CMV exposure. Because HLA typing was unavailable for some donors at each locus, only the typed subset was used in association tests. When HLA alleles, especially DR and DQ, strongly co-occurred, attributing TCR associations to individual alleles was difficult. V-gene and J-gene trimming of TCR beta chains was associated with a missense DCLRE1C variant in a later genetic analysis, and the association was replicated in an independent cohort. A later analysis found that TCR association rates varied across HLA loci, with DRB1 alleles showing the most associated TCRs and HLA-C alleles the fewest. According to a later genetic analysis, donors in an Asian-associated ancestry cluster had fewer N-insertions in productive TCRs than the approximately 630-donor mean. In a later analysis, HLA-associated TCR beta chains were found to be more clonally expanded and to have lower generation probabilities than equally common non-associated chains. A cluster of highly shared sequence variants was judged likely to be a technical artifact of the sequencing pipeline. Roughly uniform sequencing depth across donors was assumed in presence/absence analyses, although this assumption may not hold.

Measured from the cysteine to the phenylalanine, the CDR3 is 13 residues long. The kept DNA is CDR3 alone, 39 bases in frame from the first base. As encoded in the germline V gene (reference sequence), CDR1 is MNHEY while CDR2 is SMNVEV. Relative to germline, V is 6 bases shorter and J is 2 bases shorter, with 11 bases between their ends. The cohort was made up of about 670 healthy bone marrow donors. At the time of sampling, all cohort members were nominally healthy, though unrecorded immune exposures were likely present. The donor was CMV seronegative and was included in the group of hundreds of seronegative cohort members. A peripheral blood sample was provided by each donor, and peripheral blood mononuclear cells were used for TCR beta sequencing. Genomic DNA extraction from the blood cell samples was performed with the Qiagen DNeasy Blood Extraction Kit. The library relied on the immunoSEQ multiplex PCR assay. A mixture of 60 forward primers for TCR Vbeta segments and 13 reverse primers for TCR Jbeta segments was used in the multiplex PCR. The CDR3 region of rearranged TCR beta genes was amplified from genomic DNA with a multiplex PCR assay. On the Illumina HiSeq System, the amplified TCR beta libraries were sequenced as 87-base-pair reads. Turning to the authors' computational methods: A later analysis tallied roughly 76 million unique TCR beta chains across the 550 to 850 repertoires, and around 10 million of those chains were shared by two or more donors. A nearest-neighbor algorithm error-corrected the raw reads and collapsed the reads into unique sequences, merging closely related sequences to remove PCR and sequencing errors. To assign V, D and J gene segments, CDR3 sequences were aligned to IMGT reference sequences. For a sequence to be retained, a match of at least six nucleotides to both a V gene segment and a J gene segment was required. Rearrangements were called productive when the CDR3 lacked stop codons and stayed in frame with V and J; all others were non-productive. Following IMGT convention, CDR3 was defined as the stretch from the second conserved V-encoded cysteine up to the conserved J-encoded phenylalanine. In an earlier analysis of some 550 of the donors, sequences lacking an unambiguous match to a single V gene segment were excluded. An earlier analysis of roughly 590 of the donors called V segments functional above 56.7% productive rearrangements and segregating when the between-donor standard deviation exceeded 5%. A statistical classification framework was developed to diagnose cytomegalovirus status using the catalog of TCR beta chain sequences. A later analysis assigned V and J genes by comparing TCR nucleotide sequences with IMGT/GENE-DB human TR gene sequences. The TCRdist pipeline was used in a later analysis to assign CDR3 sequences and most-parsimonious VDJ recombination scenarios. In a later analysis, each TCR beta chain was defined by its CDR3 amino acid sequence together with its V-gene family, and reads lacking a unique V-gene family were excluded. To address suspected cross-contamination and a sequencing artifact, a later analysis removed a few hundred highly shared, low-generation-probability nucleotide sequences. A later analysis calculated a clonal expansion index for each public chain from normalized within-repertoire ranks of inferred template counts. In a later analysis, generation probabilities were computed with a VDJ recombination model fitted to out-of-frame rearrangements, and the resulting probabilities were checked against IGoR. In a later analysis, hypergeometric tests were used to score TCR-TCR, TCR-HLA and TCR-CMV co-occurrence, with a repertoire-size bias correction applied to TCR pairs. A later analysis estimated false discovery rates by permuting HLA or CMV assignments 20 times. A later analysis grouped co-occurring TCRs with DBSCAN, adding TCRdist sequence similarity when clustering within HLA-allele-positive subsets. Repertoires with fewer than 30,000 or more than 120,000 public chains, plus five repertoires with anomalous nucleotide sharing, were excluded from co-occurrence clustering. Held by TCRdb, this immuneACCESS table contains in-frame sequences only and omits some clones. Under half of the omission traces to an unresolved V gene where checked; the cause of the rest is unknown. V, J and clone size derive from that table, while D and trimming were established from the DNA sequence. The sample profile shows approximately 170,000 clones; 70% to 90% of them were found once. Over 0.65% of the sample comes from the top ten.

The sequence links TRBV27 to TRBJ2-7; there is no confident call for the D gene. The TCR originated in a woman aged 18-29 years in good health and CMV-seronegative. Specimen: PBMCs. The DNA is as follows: TGTGCCAGCAGCCAAACTCTAGCCTACGAGCAGTACTTC. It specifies CASSQTLAYEQYF.